This TCR beta chain was sequenced in a study of monozygotic twins with cystic fibrosis. Study outcomes and limitations: No link emerged between shared CDR3 counts and age, concordance or severity. Unrelated CF individuals shared fewer identical clonotypes than monozygotic CF twins.

CDR1 and CDR2 (germline): LNHDA, SQIVND (reference sequence). The CDR3 covers 13 residues. V was pared by 6 bases and J by 4 bases, with 1 base of the junction left unmatched. For this clone: Its antigen is currently unknown.

Data came from immunoSEQ multiplex PCR; TCRdb stores just in-frame clones and leaves some out. Among over 30,000 clones listed, approximately 72% were seen once. The sequenced sample consisted of blood. The receptor was isolated from a girl between 5 and 17 years old with cystic fibrosis. The chain uses TRBV19 and TRBJ2-7; TRBD2 matches at 12 bases. CDR3 coding DNA: TGTGCCAGTAGGACTAGCGGGAGTTACGAGCAGTACTTC. This sequence encodes CASRTSGSYEQYF.